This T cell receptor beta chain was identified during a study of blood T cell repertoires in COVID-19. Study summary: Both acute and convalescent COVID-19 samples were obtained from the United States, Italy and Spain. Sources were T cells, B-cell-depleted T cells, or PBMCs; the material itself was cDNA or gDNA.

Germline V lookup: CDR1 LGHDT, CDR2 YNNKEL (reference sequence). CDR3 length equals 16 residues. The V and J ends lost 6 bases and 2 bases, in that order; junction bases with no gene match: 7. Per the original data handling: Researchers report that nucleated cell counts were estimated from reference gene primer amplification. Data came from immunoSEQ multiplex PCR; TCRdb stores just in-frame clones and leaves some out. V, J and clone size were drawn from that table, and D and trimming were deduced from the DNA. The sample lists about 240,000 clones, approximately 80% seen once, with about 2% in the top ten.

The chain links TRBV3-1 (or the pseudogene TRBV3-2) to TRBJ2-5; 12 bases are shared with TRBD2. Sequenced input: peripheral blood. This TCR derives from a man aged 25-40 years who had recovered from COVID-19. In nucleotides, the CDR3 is TGTGCCAGCAGTCTCAGGACTAGCGGGACGCAAGAGACCCAGTACTTC. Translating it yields CASSLRTSGTQETQYF.